One sample yielded the 21 T cell receptor beta chains listed below, sequenced in a study of blood T cells in healthy people across ages. It was with a sample-barcoded 5' primer and a J-beta primer mix that a second PCR of roughly 6 to 11 cycles was run. TCRdb independently ran MiXCR on the 5' RACE reads; one entry per CDR3 protein. Of some 710,000 distinct CDR3 sequences in the sample, approximately 21% were seen once. The source material was blood. The receptors originated from a man between 65 and 79 years old in good health.

This clonotype was observed a handful of times. This rearrangement joins TRBV5-4 to TRBJ1-1, with D perhaps matching TRBD1 (6 bases). There are 14 residues in the CDR3. Germline CDR1 reads SGHNT; CDR2 reads YYREEE (reference sequence). The V end lost 1 base, the J end lost 3 bases, and 10 bases lay between the germline ends. In DNA form, the CDR3 reads TGTGCCAGCAGCTTGTTAGGGGGATACACTGAAGCTTTCTTT. It encodes CASSLLGGYTEAFF. The full variable domain, with the rest looked up from reference TRBV5-4 and TRBJ1-1, is ETGVTQSPTHLIKTRGQQVTLRCSSQSGHNTVSWYQQALGQGPQFIFQYYREEENGRGNFPPRFSGLQFPNYSSELNVNALELDDSALYLCASSLLGGYTEAFFGQGTRLTVV.

About this clonotype: This may arise from a read error, as a much more abundant clone is one base away. The rearrangement joins TRBV25-1 to TRBJ1-2, with D perhaps TRBD1 (5 bases). Per the germline V gene, CDR1 is MGHDK and CDR2 is SYGVNS. The CDR3 sequence is 12 residues long. The DNA for the CDR3 is TGTGCCAGCAGTGGGGACGTCTATCGCTACACCTTC. It translates to CASSGDVYRYTF.

Written as DNA, the CDR3 is TGTGCCAGCAGGGCAAGAGCAGAAGCTTTCTTT. Its translation: CASRARAEAFF. The J gene is TRBJ1-1, the V gene TRBV25-1; D is uncertain. Per germline, CDR1 MGHDK and CDR2 SYGVNS. This CDR3 spans 11 amino acids. Trimming took 6 bases from V and 8 from J, leaving 10 bases between them.

This clonotype was observed a few times. The rearrangement uses TRBV6-1 and TRBJ2-7, with a weak D call TRBD1 (6 bases). This CDR3 spans 16 amino acids. V was clipped by 6 bases and J by 3 bases, with 21 bases between them. The germline V gene has CDR1 MNHNS and CDR2 SASEGT. The DNA of the CDR3 is TGTGCCAGCAGCGTCAACCAGATTGGGGGCGTCTACGAGCAGTACTTC. Translating gives CASSVNQIGGVYEQYF.

The table lists this clonotype with many counts. This chain links TRBV5-1 with TRBJ1-2; 7 positions agree with TRBD1. The CDR3 is made up of 13 amino acids. Germline V lookup: CDR1 SGHRS, CDR2 YFSETQ. Trimming cost V 4 bases and J 8 bases; bases outside gene matches: 8. The CDR3 region is CASSPDRVQGYTF. The DNA for the CDR3 is TGCGCCAGCAGCCCCGACAGGGTCCAGGGCTACACCTTC.

This clonotype appeared a few times. The gene calls are TRBV27 and TRBJ2-5; D tentatively reads TRBD1 or TRBD2 (6 bases each). The end of the DNA fits TRBJ2-7 better, so the J call may be wrong. Germline loops: CDR1 MNHEY, CDR2 SMNVEV (reference sequence). CDR3 length: 11 amino acids. The CDR3 loop is CASKGGYEQYF. The CDR3 bases are TGTGCCAGCAAAGGGGGGTACGAGCAGTACTTC.

The gene calls are TRBV10-3 and TRBJ2-7; 10 bases line up with TRBD2. This CDR3 contains 16 residues. V lost 3 bases, J lost 3 bases, and 8 bases stayed unmatched. Germline V gene sequence: CDR1 ENHRY, CDR2 SYGVKD. The CDR3 loop reads CAISEAGLAGVYEQYV. DNA of the CDR3: TGTGCCATCAGTGAAGCTGGTCTAGCGGGAGTCTACGAGCAGTACGTC.

This clonotype was detected only a few times. The V gene is TRBV20-1, the J gene TRBJ1-3; D is uncertain. The ends were cut back, 2 bases at V and 0 bases at J, with 14 bases in the middle. The CDR3 spans 16 residues. Germline-derived CDR1 and CDR2 are DFQATT and SNEGSKA (reference sequence). In DNA form, the CDR3 reads TGCAGTGCTAGAACAACGAGGAGGCTCTCTGGAAACACCATATATTTT. Its translation is CSARTTRRLSGNTIYF.

This chain connects TRBV5-1 to TRBJ1-1; 7 bases map to TRBD1. With V trimmed by 3 bases and J by 4 bases, 12 bases remained unmatched. There are 16 residues in the CDR3. CDR1 and CDR2 from the germline V gene are SGHRS and YFSETQ. CDR3 sequence (DNA): TGCGCCAGCAGCTCAAACCTTGACAGGGCCTCCACTGAAGCTTTCTTT. Its translation is CASSSNLDRASTEAFF. Variable domain in full (rest from reference TRBV5-1 and TRBJ1-1): KAGVTQTPRYLIKTRGQQVTLSCSPISGHRSVSWYQQTPGQGLQFLFEYFSETQRNKGNFPGRFSGRQFSNSRSEMNVSTLELGDSALYLCASSSNLDRASTEAFFGQGTRLTVV.

A few counts support this clonotype. The J gene is TRBJ2-7, the V gene TRBV19; 7 positions agree with TRBD2. The J call may not be correct, given that the DNA end is closer to TRBJ2-1. CDR1 is LNHDA, CDR2 SQIVND, per germline (reference sequence). This CDR3 region has 15 residues. DNA of the CDR3: TGTGCCAGTAGTCCGACTAGCCTCTTGGGCAATGAGCAGTTCTTC. Translated: CASSPTSLLGNEQFF.

The chain has TRBV24-1 and TRBJ2-3, with TRBD2 matching over 9 bases. Germline V gives CDR1 KGHDR, CDR2 SFDVKD. V shed 0 bases, J shed 5 bases, and the junction held 5 bases outside the gene matches. This CDR3 has 16 residues. The CDR3 spells CATSDLGTSLRDTQYF. CDR3 bases: TGTGCCACCAGTGATTTGGGGACTAGCCTCCGAGATACGCAGTATTTT.

The chain joins TRBV12-1 to TRBJ2-3. TRBV12-1 represents a pseudogene. CDR3 length: 17 residues. The CDR3 region is CASSRDTSESSTDTQYF. In nucleotides, the CDR3 is TGTGCCAGCAGTCGCGACACCAGCGAATCTAGCACAGATACGCAGTATTTT.

The V gene is TRBV29-1, the J gene TRBJ2-1; tentatively, D is TRBD2 (6 bases). CDR1 and CDR2 from the germline V gene are SQVTM and ANQGSEA. CDR3 length: 15 amino acids. Trimming cost V 7 bases and J 4 bases, with 20 bases left between them. This chain's CDR3 is CSAKATSGTYNEQFF. In DNA, the CDR3 is TGCAGCGCCAAAGCGACTAGTGGGACGTACAATGAGCAGTTCTTC.

This rearrangement joins TRBV18 to TRBJ2-7, with D perhaps TRBD1 (6 bases). V was clipped by 5 bases and J by 6 bases, with 17 bases between them. CDR3 length equals 14 residues. Germline assignment: CDR1 KGHSH and CDR2 LQKENI. Here the CDR3 DNA reads TGTGCCAGCTCATCGGGACAACTTAGCAGCGAGCAGTACGTC. The encoded protein is CASSSGQLSSEQYV.

V gene TRBV20-1 combines with J gene TRBJ2-3; the D gene is possibly TRBD1 (5 bases). This CDR3 has 12 residues. Germline V lookup: CDR1 DFQATT, CDR2 SNEGSKA (reference sequence). The V gene lost 5 bases and the J gene lost 5 bases, with 11 bases spanning the gap. CDR3 residues: CSAPDQGDTQYF. CDR3 DNA sequence: TGCAGTGCTCCAGACCAGGGAGATACGCAGTATTTT.

The chain carries TRBV20-1 and TRBJ1-5; D gene ambiguous. The CDR3 runs to 14 residues. Looked up from germline, CDR1 is DFQATT and CDR2 is SNEGSKA (reference sequence). V lost 3 bases and J lost 4, with 13 bases in between. The CDR3 DNA is TGCAGTGCTAGCATAGTGTACGGAAATCAGCCCCAGCATTTT. It translates to CSASIVYGNQPQHF.

This clonotype was seen only a few times. The V call is TRBV2, the J call TRBJ1-6, with TRBD1 as a possible D gene (5 bases). V was clipped by 3 bases and J by 7 bases, with 16 bases between them. Germline values: CDR1 SNHLY, CDR2 FYNNEI. The CDR3 consists of 16 residues. CDR3 residues: CASSELSRSGNSPLHF. The CDR3 DNA is TGTGCCAGCAGTGAGTTGTCCCGGTCAGGGAATTCACCCCTCCACTTT.

The rearrangement links TRBV15 to TRBJ1-3; maybe TRBD1 (5 bases). Germline values: CDR1 LNHNV, CDR2 YYDKDF (reference sequence). V dropped 4 bases and J dropped 4 bases, with 17 bases sitting between them. The CDR3 covers 16 residues. CDR3 sequence reads: CATSNRGREGGNTIYF. The CDR3 DNA reads TGTGCCACCAGCAATAGGGGAAGGGAAGGCGGAAACACCATATATTTT.

V and J are TRBV7-2 and TRBJ2-5; 8 bases fit TRBD1. TRBJ2-7 explains the end of the DNA better; the J call may be wrong. The length of the CDR3 is 14 residues. Germline values: CDR1 SGHTA, CDR2 FQGNSA. The DNA of the CDR3 is TGTGCCAGCAGCTTACAACAGGGGGCCTACGAGCAGTACTTC. Its translation: CASSLQQGAYEQYF.

The V call is TRBV6-1, the J call TRBJ1-5, with D perhaps matching TRBD1 (5 bases). The CDR3 is made up of 17 amino acids. V shed 1 base and J shed 1 base, with 14 bases lying between them. Germline V lookup: CDR1 MNHNS, CDR2 SASEGT. DNA for the CDR3: TGTGCCAGCAGTGAAGGACAGCCACCACTGAGCAATCAGCCCCAGCATTTT. It specifies CASSEGQPPLSNQPQHF.

This chain joins TRBV29-1 and TRBJ1-1, with TRBD1 as a possible D gene (6 bases). There are 14 residues in the CDR3. Germline CDR1 reads SQVTM; CDR2 reads ANQGSEA. The V end was cut by 1 base, the J end by 3 bases, with 12 bases between. The chain's CDR3 is CSVEVGGADTEAFF. The CDR3 nucleotides are TGCAGCGTTGAAGTGGGGGGGGCCGACACTGAAGCTTTCTTT.